This T cell receptor beta chain stems from a study of blood T cell repertoires in COVID-19. The overall study: The analysed material was cDNA or gDNA that came from T cells, B-cell-depleted T cells, or PBMCs.

The V end was cut by 7 bases, the J end by 3 bases, with 12 bases between. Germline-derived CDR1 and CDR2 are SNHLY and FYNNEI. This CDR3 has 14 amino acids. The method was immunoSEQ multiplex PCR; TCRdb's version includes in-frame clones alone and lacks a portion of them. Found here are approximately 280,000 clones, roughly 91% of them singletons; the top ten hold about 5%. The TCR was taken from a man aged 35-49 years with acute or convalescent COVID-19. Material: peripheral blood. The rearrangement uses TRBV2 and TRBJ2-2, with TRBD1 as a possible D gene (5 bases). The CDR3 nucleotides read TGTGCCAGCACCTGGGCAGGGCACACCGGGGAGCTGTTTTTT. This encodes CASTWAGHTGELFF.